This T cell receptor beta chain was obtained from a study of read filtering for tumor transcriptome and immune sequencing. Study summary: The cohort had some 16 men and over eleven women aged roughly 45 to 90, mean around 63 years.

At the time of active disease, bone marrow was collected from every patient. Trimming left V 2 bases short and J 2 bases short, with 7 bases between. CDR1 SGHRS and CDR2 YFSETQ come from the germline V gene. This CDR3 has 14 residues. The library was built from 400 to 500 ng RNA with molecular barcoded adaptors for alpha/delta and beta/gamma chains. TCRdb redid the calling of the reads with MiXCR, one entry per CDR3 protein. The table records fewer than 100,000 distinct CDR3 sequences, around 12% of them present only once. Sequenced sample: a population of CD138-negative cells sorted from bone marrow. This receptor was identified in a donor aged 40 or over with multiple myeloma. V usage is TRBV5-1 and J usage is TRBJ2-2; D not resolved. Here the CDR3 reads CASSLAGNTGELFF. The CDR3 coding sequence is TGCGCCAGCAGCTTAGCAGGAAACACCGGGGAGCTGTTTTTT.